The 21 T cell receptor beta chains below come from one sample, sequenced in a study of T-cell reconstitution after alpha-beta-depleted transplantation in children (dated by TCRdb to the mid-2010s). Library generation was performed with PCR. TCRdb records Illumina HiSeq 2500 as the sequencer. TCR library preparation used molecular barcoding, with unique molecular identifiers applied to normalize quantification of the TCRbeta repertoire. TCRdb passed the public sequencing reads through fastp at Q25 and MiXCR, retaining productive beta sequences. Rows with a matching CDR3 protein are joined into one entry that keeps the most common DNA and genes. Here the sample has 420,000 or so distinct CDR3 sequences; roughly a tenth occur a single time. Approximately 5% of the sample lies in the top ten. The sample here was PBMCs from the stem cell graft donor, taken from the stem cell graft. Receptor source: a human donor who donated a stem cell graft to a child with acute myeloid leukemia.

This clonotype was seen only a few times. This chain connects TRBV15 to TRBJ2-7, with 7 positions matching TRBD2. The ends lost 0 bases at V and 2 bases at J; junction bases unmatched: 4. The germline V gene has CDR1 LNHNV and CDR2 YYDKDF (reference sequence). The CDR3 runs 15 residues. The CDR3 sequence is CATSRDTAGAYEQYF. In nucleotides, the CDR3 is TGTGCCACCAGCAGAGATACGGCGGGAGCCTACGAGCAGTACTTC.

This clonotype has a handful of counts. CDR3 amino acids: CASSVSGNLYNEQFF. DNA for the CDR3: TGTGCCAGCAGCGTAAGCGGGAATCTCTACAATGAGCAGTTCTTC. This rearrangement joins TRBV11-2 to TRBJ2-1; 7 nucleotides match TRBD2. This CDR3 comprises 15 residues. CDR1 SGHAT and CDR2 FQNNGV come from the germline V gene. J was trimmed by 3 bases and V by 5 bases; bases with no gene match: 7.

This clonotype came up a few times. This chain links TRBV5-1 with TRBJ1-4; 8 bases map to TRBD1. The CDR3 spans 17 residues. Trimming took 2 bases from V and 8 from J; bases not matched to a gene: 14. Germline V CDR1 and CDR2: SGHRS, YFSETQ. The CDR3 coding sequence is TGCGCCAGCAGCTTAGGTCTTACAGGGGGAGCAGGAGAAAAACTGTTTTTT. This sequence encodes CASSLGLTGGAGEKLFF.

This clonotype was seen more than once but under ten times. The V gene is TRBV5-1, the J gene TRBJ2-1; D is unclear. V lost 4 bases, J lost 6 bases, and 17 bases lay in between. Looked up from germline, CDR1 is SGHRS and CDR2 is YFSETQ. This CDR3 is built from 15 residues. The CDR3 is CASSVEEAGSNEQFF. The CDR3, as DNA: TGCGCCAGCAGCGTGGAAGAGGCAGGTTCCAATGAGCAGTTCTTC.

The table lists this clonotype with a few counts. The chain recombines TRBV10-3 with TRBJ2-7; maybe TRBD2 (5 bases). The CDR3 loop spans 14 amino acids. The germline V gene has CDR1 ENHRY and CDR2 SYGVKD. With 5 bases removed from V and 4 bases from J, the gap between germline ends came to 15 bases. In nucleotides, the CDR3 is TGTGCCATCAGTACAGCGGCCCTGGGGTACGAGCAGTACTTC. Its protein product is CAISTAALGYEQYF.

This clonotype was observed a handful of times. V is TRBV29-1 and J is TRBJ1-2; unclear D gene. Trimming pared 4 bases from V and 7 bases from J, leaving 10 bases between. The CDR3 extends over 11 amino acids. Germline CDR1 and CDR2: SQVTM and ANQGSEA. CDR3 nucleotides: TGCAGCGTTGCGGGGTCTGGTGGCTACACCTTC. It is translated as CSVAGSGGYTF.

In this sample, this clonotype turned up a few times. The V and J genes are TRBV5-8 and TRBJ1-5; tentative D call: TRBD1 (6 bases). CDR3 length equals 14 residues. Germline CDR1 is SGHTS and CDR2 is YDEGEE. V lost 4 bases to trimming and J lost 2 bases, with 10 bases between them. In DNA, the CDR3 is TGTGCCAGCAGCAACGGACAGCGCAATCAGCCCCAGCATTTT. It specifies CASSNGQRNQPQHF.

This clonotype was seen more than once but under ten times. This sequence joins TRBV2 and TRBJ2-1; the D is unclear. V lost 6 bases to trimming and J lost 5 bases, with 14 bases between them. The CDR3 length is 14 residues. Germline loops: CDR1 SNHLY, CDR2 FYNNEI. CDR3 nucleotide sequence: TGTGCCAGCAGCGATGGACGATGGAACAATGAGCAGTTCTTC. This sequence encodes CASSDGRWNNEQFF.

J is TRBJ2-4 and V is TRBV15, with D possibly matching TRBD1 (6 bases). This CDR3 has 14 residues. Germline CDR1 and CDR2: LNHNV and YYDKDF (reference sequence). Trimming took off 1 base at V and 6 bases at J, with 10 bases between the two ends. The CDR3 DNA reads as TGTGCCACCAGCAGAGTCACAGGGTTAAACATTCAGTACTTC. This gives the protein CATSRVTGLNIQYF.

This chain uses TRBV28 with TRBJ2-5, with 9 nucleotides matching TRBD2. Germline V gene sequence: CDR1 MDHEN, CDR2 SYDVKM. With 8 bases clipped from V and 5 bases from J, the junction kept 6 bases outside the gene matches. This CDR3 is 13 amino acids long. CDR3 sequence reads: CASPRGGRETQYF. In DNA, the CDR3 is TGTGCCAGCCCGCGGGGGGGTCGCGAGACCCAGTACTTC. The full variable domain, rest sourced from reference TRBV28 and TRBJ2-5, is DVKVTQSSRYLVKRTGEKVFLECVQDMDHENMFWYRQDPGLGLRLIYFSYDVKMKEKGDIPEGYSVSREKKERFSLILESASTNQTSMYLCASPRGGRETQYFGPGTRLLVL.

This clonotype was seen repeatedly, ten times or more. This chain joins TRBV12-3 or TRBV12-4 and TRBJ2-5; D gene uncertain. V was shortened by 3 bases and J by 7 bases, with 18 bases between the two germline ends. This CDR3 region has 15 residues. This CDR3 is CASSFLRAPDGTQYF. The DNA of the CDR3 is TGTGCCAGCAGTTTCCTCCGGGCCCCCGACGGGACCCAGTACTTC.

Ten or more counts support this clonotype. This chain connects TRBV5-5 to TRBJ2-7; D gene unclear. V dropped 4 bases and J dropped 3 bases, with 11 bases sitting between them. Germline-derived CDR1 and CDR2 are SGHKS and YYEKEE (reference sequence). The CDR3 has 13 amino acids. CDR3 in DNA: TGTGCCAGCAGCGAGTCCCCGCGCTACGAGCAGTACTTC. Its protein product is CASSESPRYEQYF.

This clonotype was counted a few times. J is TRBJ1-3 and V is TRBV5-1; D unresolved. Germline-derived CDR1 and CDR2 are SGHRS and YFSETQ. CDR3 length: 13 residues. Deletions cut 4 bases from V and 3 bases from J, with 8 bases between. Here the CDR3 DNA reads TGCGCCAGCAGCGAGGGATATGGAAACACCATATATTTT. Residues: CASSEGYGNTIYF.

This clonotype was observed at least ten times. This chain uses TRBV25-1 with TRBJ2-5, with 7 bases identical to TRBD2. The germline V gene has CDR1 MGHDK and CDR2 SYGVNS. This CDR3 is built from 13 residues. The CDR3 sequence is CAVGGGKPETQYF. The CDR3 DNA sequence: TGTGCAGTTGGGGGGGGAAAGCCAGAGACCCAGTACTTC.

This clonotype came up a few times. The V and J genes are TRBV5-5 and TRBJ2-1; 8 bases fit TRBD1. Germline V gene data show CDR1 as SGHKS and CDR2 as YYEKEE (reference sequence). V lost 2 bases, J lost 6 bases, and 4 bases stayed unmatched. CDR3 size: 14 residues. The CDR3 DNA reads TGTGCCAGCAGCTTACAGACAGGGGCCAATGAGCAGTTCTTC. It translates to CASSLQTGANEQFF.

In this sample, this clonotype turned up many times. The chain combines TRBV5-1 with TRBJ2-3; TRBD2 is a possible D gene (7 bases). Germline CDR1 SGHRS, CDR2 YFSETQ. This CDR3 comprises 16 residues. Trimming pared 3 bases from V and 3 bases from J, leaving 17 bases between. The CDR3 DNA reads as TGCGCCAGCAGCTCCCGGGGGGCTTTAGTAACAGATACGCAGTATTTT. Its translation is CASSSRGALVTDTQYF.

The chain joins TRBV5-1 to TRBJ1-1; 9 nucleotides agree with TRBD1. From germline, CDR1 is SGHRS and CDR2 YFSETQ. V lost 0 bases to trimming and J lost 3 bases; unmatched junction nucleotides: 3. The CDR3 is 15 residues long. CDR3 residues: CASSLGDRDDTEAFF. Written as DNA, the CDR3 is TGCGCCAGCAGCTTGGGGGACAGGGACGACACTGAAGCTTTCTTT.

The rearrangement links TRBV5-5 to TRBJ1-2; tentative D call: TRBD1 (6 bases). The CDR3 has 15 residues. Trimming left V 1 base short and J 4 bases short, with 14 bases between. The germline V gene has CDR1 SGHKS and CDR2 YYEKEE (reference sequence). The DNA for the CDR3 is TGTGCCAGCAGCTTGTCCCAGGGGACATTCTATGGCTACACCTTC. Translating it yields CASSLSQGTFYGYTF.

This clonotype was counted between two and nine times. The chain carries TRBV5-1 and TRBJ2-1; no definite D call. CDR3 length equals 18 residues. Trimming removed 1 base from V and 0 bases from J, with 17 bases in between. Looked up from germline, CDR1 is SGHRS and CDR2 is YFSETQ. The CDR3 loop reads CASSLPLGEESSYNEQFF. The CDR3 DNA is TGCGCCAGCAGCTTGCCCTTAGGTGAAGAGAGCTCCTACAATGAGCAGTTCTTC.

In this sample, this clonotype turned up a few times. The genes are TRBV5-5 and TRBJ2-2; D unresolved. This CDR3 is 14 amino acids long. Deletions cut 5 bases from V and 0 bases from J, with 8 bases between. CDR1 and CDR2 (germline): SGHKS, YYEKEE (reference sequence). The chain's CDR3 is CASSKQTNTGELFF. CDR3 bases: TGTGCCAGCAGTAAGCAGACGAACACCGGGGAGCTGTTTTTT.

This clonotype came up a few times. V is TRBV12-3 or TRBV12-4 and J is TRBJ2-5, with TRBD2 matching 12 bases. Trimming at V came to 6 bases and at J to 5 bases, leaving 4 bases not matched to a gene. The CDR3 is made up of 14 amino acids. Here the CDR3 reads CASRLTSGSETQYF. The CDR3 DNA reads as TGTGCCAGCAGACTGACTAGCGGGAGTGAGACCCAGTACTTC.